This T cell receptor (beta chain) originates from a study of blood T cell repertoires in COVID-19. On the study more broadly: Nucleic acid was either cDNA or gDNA, and it came from T cells, B-cell-depleted T cells, or PBMCs.

Authors' methods: Estimation of nucleated cell counts relied on the amplification of reference gene primers. Clones were sequenced by immunoSEQ multiplex PCR, and TCRdb holds only the in-frame ones, with some missing. D and trimming were read from the DNA, whereas the V and J calls and clone size are those reported in that table. There are fewer than 35,000 clones in the sample; roughly 90% occur only once, and roughly 1.5% lies in the top ten. The sequencing sample was made of peripheral blood. The sequence was collected from a man aged 60 to 69 with active COVID-19.

In nucleotides, the CDR3 is TGCAGTGCCCCCCTTTCGGATGGCTACACCTTC. This encodes CSAPLSDGYTF. This chain joins TRBV20-1 and TRBJ1-2, with D hard to call. Germline CDR1 is DFQATT and CDR2 is SNEGSKA (reference sequence). The CDR3 is 11 residues long. V lost 6 bases, J lost 6 bases, and 11 bases lay in between.